This paragraph reports one T cell receptor beta chain. Its antigen is unknown. It has no much larger one-base neighbor in the sample; base qualities were not kept. In Seattle, one collaborating source enrolled patients while the infection was active and tracked those patients longitudinally over the course of disease. Whole blood was collected in K2EDTA tubes by collaborating institutions according to the institutions' own protocols. For TCRbeta analysis, collaborators shipped samples in one of three forms: frozen whole blood, isolated PBMCs, or DNA extracted from either of those sample types. This entry belongs to a study of blood T cell repertoires in COVID-19 (dated by TCRdb to 2020 to 2022). As for the study more broadly: Collaborator samples came from the United States, Italy and Spain and covered acute and convalescent phases of COVID-19. The prospective study material was composed of cDNA or gDNA derived from T cells, B-cell-depleted T cells, or PBMCs. Subjects who had been exposed to COVID-19, were actively infected with it, or had recovered from it provided the deeply sampled blood TCRbeta repertoires that made up the dataset. A freely available public database, intended as a resource for researchers studying the immune response to SARS-CoV-2, is where the repertoires were released. The samples were drawn from the first 160 participants of the ongoing ImmuneRACE study and from 950 to 1,500 subjects provided by 6 global collaborators. Nearly every sample came with metadata listing a de-identified subject ID, COVID-19 status, age in years and sex. HLA class I and class II types, where available, came from metadata supplied by the sample provider rather than from assay-based typing.

TCRbeta CDR3 regions were amplified from genomic DNA by means of the immunoSEQ Assay, a bias-controlled multiplex PCR. As for the original processing: The number of nucleated cells in each sample was estimated from the amplification of reference gene primers within the assay. To quantify the absolute abundance of each unique TCRbeta CDR3 rearrangement, sequence reads were collapsed and filtered. For each sample, productive Simpson clonality was calculated as the square root of Simpson's diversity index across productive rearrangements. TCRdb holds this immuneACCESS table with in-frame rearrangements only. Some clones are missing; in checked studies, unresolved V genes explain under half, and the rest has no known cause. V and J calls and clone size are given by that table; D and trimming were obtained from the DNA. The sample profile shows 150,000 to 200,000 clones; roughly 82% of them were found once. Clones ranked in the top ten supply under 9% of the sample.

Trimming at the junction amounts to 6 bases on V and 0 bases on J, and the germline ends lie 9 bases apart. Inclusive of the bounding cysteine and phenylalanine, the CDR3 is 14 residues long. The retained sequence is limited to the CDR3, 42 bases, with the frame set at the first base. The germline V gene gives CDR1 as MNHEY and CDR2 as SVGAGI. Study-wide findings and limitations: The quantity of clinical and demographic metadata differed by source and by participant and was supplied without curation.

The chain uses TRBV6-5 and TRBJ1-5, and perhaps TRBD1 as D gene, on 5 matching bases. This clonotype originated in a woman aged 40 to 55 with COVID-19, enrolled during active disease. The sequenced sample was peripheral blood. The CDR3 reads as follows: CASRPDNSNQPQHF. The DNA sequence follows: TGTGCCAGCAGACCGGACAATAGCAATCAGCCCCAGCATTTT.